These 15 T cell receptor beta chains share one sample of origin, sequenced in a study of blood T cell repertoires in COVID-19. Sequencing used immunoSEQ multiplex PCR; TCRdb keeps in-frame clones, though not all of them. The data hold 280,000 or so clones, with 89% observed a single time. The sequenced sample consisted of peripheral blood. The receptors were gathered from a woman aged 60-75 years with acute or convalescent COVID-19.

The chain is built from TRBV7-2 and TRBJ1-5, with D maybe TRBD1 (5 bases). Deletions cut 1 base from V and 3 bases from J, with 7 bases between. This CDR3 is 14 amino acids long. Germline CDR1 reads SGHTA; CDR2 reads FQGNSA. CDR3 DNA: TGTGCCAGCAGCTTAGAGGGGTTCAATCAGCCCCAGCATTTT. Its protein is CASSLEGFNQPQHF.

The chain joins TRBV9 to TRBJ2-5; 12 bases are shared with TRBD2. The CDR3 totals 15 residues. J lost 5 bases, V lost 2 bases, and 4 bases had no gene match. Germline V gene data show CDR1 as SGDLS and CDR2 as YYNGEE. The CDR3 DNA follows: TGTGCCAGCAGCGTTGAGGGGACTAGCGGGGAGACCCAGTACTTC. Its protein is CASSVEGTSGETQYF.

The rearrangement joins TRBV9 to TRBJ2-1; 9 nucleotides agree with TRBD1. There are 15 residues in the CDR3. J gave up 1 base and V 2 bases, and 1 base lay outside the gene matches. The germline V gene encodes CDR1 SGDLS and CDR2 YYNGEE. In DNA, the CDR3 is TGTGCCAGCAGCGTGACAGGGGGGTCCTACAATGAGCAGTTCTTC. The encoded protein is CASSVTGGSYNEQFF.

This chain's CDR3 is CASSSTANTGELFF. The CDR3 region has the DNA TGCGCCAGCAGCTCGACAGCGAACACCGGGGAGCTGTTTTTT. This chain connects TRBV5-1 to TRBJ2-2, with TRBD1 as a possible D gene (5 bases). Per germline, CDR1 SGHRS and CDR2 YFSETQ. The V end was cut by 3 bases, the J end by 0 bases, with 6 bases between. The CDR3 has 14 amino acids.

The rearrangement joins TRBV10-3 to TRBJ1-3; D is unresolved. The germline V gene encodes CDR1 ENHRY and CDR2 SYGVKD. The CDR3 has 14 amino acids. The V end was cut by 7 bases, the J end by 4 bases, with 14 bases between. CDR3 region: CAITSTSQGNTIYF. CDR3 nucleotide sequence: TGTGCCATCACTTCGACCTCACAGGGAAACACCATATATTTT.

The V and J genes are TRBV19 and TRBJ1-5; no reliable D call. This CDR3 contains 16 residues. Germline lookup yields CDR1 LNHDA and CDR2 SQIVND (reference sequence). V shed 5 bases and J shed 2 bases, with 16 bases lying between them. The CDR3 sequence: CASSPGLGRGNQPQHF. The CDR3 DNA sequence: TGTGCCAGTAGTCCGGGCCTGGGGAGAGGCAATCAGCCCCAGCATTTT.

This sequence joins TRBV27 and TRBJ2-6; no firm D call. The V end lost 5 bases, the J end lost 2 bases, and 7 bases lay between the germline ends. CDR1 and CDR2 (germline): MNHEY, SMNVEV (reference sequence). This CDR3 region has 14 residues. The CDR3: CASSGPPGANVLTF. CDR3 nucleotides: TGTGCCAGCAGTGGGCCGCCTGGGGCCAACGTCCTGACTTTC.

V gene TRBV4-3 combines with J gene TRBJ2-1; maybe TRBD2 (6 bases). The CDR3 totals 18 residues. The ends were cut back, 1 base at V and 3 bases at J, with 19 bases in the middle. Germline CDR1 reads LGHNA; CDR2 reads YSLEER. In nucleotides, the CDR3 is TGCGCCAGCAGCCAAGCTGCGGGACCTCTAGGATTCTACAATGAGCAGTTCTTC. Translation: CASSQAAGPLGFYNEQFF.

V and J are TRBV5-1 and TRBJ1-3; possible D gene TRBD1, 5 bases. The CDR3 sequence is 16 residues long. The germline V gene encodes CDR1 SGHRS and CDR2 YFSETQ. The ends were cut back, 3 bases at V and 6 bases at J, with 19 bases in the middle. The CDR3 region is CASSSGRTTPANTIYF. The CDR3 coding sequence is TGCGCCAGCAGCTCCGGGAGGACAACCCCAGCAAACACCATATATTTT.

Only one count was recorded for this clone. V gene TRBV18 combines with J gene TRBJ1-2; perhaps TRBD1 as D (5 bases). Germline V gene lookup returns CDR1 KGHSH and CDR2 LQKENI. The V gene lost 3 bases and the J gene lost 5 bases, with 10 bases spanning the gap. The CDR3 is 13 residues long. The CDR3 DNA follows: TGTGCCAGCTCACCGAGCCAGGGTTATGGCTACACCTTC. It is translated as CASSPSQGYGYTF.

V usage is TRBV6-2 or TRBV6-3 and J usage is TRBJ2-7, with TRBD2 identical over 8 bases. This CDR3 has 15 amino acids. V was pared by 3 bases and J by 1 base, with 5 bases of the junction left unmatched. Germline assignment: CDR1 MNHEY and CDR2 SVGEGT. The CDR3 DNA follows: TGTGCCAGCAGTTATACGCGGGGGGCATCCTACGAGCAGTACTTC. Its protein product is CASSYTRGASYEQYF.

The chain uses TRBV6-2 or TRBV6-3 and TRBJ2-3; D remains ambiguous. This CDR3 spans 13 amino acids. Trimming cost V 0 bases and J 3 bases, with 4 bases left between them. Germline CDR1 is MNHEY and CDR2 is SVGEGT. The CDR3 reads CASSYSETDTQYF. The CDR3 nucleotides read TGTGCCAGCAGTTACTCTGAGACAGATACGCAGTATTTT.

This sequence joins TRBV28 and TRBJ2-1; unclear D gene. Per the germline V gene, CDR1 is MDHEN and CDR2 is SYDVKM. Trimming cost V 6 bases and J 9 bases, with 6 bases left between them. The CDR3 length is 10 residues. The CDR3 is CASSGFEQFF. The CDR3 DNA reads TGTGCCAGCAGCGGGTTTGAGCAGTTCTTC.

CDR3 in DNA: TGTGCCAGCAGTTACGGTCCCGTAACGGGGAATTCACCCCTCCACTTT. Its protein is CASSYGPVTGNSPLHF. The chain joins TRBV6-5 to TRBJ1-6; the D is unclear. This CDR3 region has 16 residues. V was clipped by 2 bases and J by 7 bases, with 15 bases between them. The V gene's germline CDR1 is MNHEY and CDR2 SVGAGI.

This chain links TRBV24-1 with TRBJ2-4; D ambiguous. The germline V and J ends were trimmed by 6 bases and 1 base, with 6 bases remaining between them. Germline-derived CDR1 and CDR2 are KGHDR and SFDVKD. The length of the CDR3 is 13 residues. In DNA, the CDR3 is TGTGCCACCAGTTCCGTGGCCAAAAACATTCAGTACTTC. This gives the protein CATSSVAKNIQYF.